Presented here are 13 T cell receptor beta chains from one specimen sequenced in a study of blood T cell repertoires in COVID-19. Using immunoSEQ multiplex PCR, the repertoire was profiled, and TCRdb retains in-frame clones only, with some absent. The table has some 240,000 clones, 75% to 90% seen once. Sequences were obtained from peripheral blood. The receptors derive from a woman in her seventies with COVID-19, enrolled during active disease.

V is TRBV7-9 and J is TRBJ2-5; 9 bases line up with TRBD1. CDR1 and CDR2 from the germline V gene are SEHNR and FQNEAQ (reference sequence). CDR3 length: 14 residues. The V and J ends lost 5 bases and 2 bases, in that order; junction bases with no gene match: 3. CDR3 sequence: CASSLTGGQETQYF. The CDR3, as DNA: TGTGCCAGCAGCCTGACAGGGGGACAAGAGACCCAGTACTTC.

CDR3 in amino acids: CASSPVTGNSPLHF. The CDR3, as DNA: TGTGCCAGCAGCCCTGTCACGGGGAATTCACCCCTCCACTTT. This chain joins TRBV11-2 and TRBJ1-6, with D unresolved. The CDR3 spans 14 residues. Germline V lookup: CDR1 SGHAT, CDR2 FQNNGV. Between the trimmed V and J ends, which lost 5 bases and 7 bases, there was a span of 12 bases.

The J gene is TRBJ1-3, the V gene TRBV28; unclear D gene. Trimming removed 8 bases from V and 7 bases from J, with 24 bases in between. This CDR3 has 16 amino acids. Germline CDR1 and CDR2: MDHEN and SYDVKM. The CDR3 protein is CASQTSTQVLVNTIYF. The CDR3 DNA is TGTGCCAGCCAAACCTCGACGCAGGTTTTGGTCAACACCATATATTTT.

This chain uses TRBV2 with TRBJ2-3; D call uncertain. Germline loops: CDR1 SNHLY, CDR2 FYNNEI. V was shortened by 4 bases and J by 2 bases, with 10 bases between the two germline ends. The CDR3 runs to 14 residues. CDR3 coding DNA: TGTGCCAGCAGTGCGACTGAGATCACAGATACGCAGTATTTT. This translates into CASSATEITDTQYF.

The chain carries TRBV16 and TRBJ2-7; the D is unclear. Germline V gene lookup returns CDR1 KGHSY and CDR2 FQNENV. The CDR3 is 14 amino acids. The V and J ends lost 2 bases and 4 bases respectively, with 12 bases between them. The CDR3 is CASSQTLLAYEQYF. Here the CDR3 DNA reads TGTGCCAGCAGCCAAACCCTTCTGGCTTACGAGCAGTACTTC.

V and J are TRBV2 and TRBJ2-7; TRBD1 agrees at 7 bases. Per germline, CDR1 SNHLY and CDR2 FYNNEI. This CDR3 has 17 residues. V was clipped by 4 bases and J by 1 base; unmatched bases: 13. CDR3 sequence: CASSGQGNPFSSYEQYF. DNA of the CDR3: TGTGCCAGCAGTGGACAGGGAAATCCCTTTAGTTCCTACGAGCAGTACTTC.

The gene calls are TRBV27 and TRBJ2-2; D might be TRBD2 (6 bases). V lost 8 bases, J lost 3 bases, and 16 bases lay in between. This CDR3 has 15 residues. Per the germline V gene, CDR1 is MNHEY and CDR2 is SMNVEV (reference sequence). The CDR3 DNA follows: TGTGCCAGCGGGCTAGTCGGGGGAGACACCGGGGAGCTGTTTTTT. Translation gives CASGLVGGDTGELFF.

The rearrangement joins TRBV15 to TRBJ2-2, with a possible D match to TRBD1 (5 bases). V shed 0 bases and J shed 3 bases, with 8 bases lying between them. The germline CDR1 and CDR2 sequences are LNHNV and YYDKDF (reference sequence). This CDR3 is 15 amino acids long. The CDR3 loop reads CATSRDRDYTGELFF. CDR3 sequence (DNA): TGTGCCACCAGCAGAGACAGGGATTACACCGGGGAGCTGTTTTTT.

The chain employs TRBV6-9 and TRBJ1-4, with D hard to call. Germline V lookup: CDR1 MNHGY, CDR2 SVAAGI. This CDR3 has 14 amino acids. The V and J ends lost 9 bases and 8 bases respectively, with 19 bases between them. CDR3 coding DNA: TGTGCCAGATCGGCTAACGGGGTTGTGGAAAAACTGTTTTTT. Its translation is CARSANGVVEKLFF.

V and J are TRBV27 and TRBJ1-2; D might be TRBD1 (6 bases). The V end was cut by 5 bases, the J end by 2 bases, with 21 bases between. Germline V gene lookup returns CDR1 MNHEY and CDR2 SMNVEV (reference sequence). This CDR3 spans 17 amino acids. The CDR3 here is CASSRRTETYSNYGYTF. The DNA of the CDR3 is TGTGCCAGCAGTCGGCGGACAGAAACCTATTCCAACTATGGCTACACCTTC.

The J gene is TRBJ2-7, the V gene TRBV7-3; perhaps TRBD1 as D (7 bases). In germline, CDR1 is SGHTA, CDR2 FQGTGA. The CDR3 contains 15 residues. The ends were cut back, 4 bases at V and 2 bases at J, with 15 bases in the middle. DNA of the CDR3: TGTGCCAGCAGCTCACTCGGCGGGACAGCCTACGAGCAGTACTTC. Amino acid sequence: CASSSLGGTAYEQYF. Supplemented by reference TRBV7-3 and TRBJ2-7, the full variable domain reads GAGVSQTPSNKVTEKGKYVELRCDPISGHTALYWYRQSLGQGPEFLIYFQGTGAADDSGLPNDRFFAVRPEGSVSTLKIQRTERGDSAVYLCASSSLGGTAYEQYFGPGTRLTVT.

The chain couples TRBV7-2 to TRBJ2-1, with 10 bases that match TRBD1. Germline trimming cut 5 bases from V and 6 bases from J; bases unmatched to any gene: 7. Per the germline V gene, CDR1 is SGHTA and CDR2 is FQGNSA. The CDR3 sequence is 15 residues long. CDR3 loop: CASSVDRGPGNEQFF. CDR3 nucleotide sequence: TGTGCCAGCAGCGTCGACAGGGGGCCTGGCAATGAGCAGTTCTTC.

The chain combines TRBV30 with TRBJ1-5, with 7 positions matching TRBD1. The junction had 3 bases not matched to a gene; V was cut back by 3 bases and J by 4 bases. The CDR3 totals 13 residues. CDR1 and CDR2 (germline): GTSNPN, SVGIG (reference sequence). Written as DNA, the CDR3 is TGTGCCTGGAGGGCAGGGGGGAATCAGCCCCAGCATTTT. Translation: CAWRAGGNQPQHF.